This record looks at one T cell receptor beta chain sequence and its context. This specimen belongs to a study of T-cell reconstitution after alpha-beta-depleted transplantation in children. Per germline, CDR1 SGHRS and CDR2 YFSETQ. V lost 3 bases and J lost 5, with 19 bases in between. The CDR3 runs 16 residues. Preparation of the TCRbeta library involved a method that used unique molecular identifiers. TCRdb reanalysed the PCR reads using MiXCR and keeps one entry per CDR3 protein. The sample records hundreds of thousands of distinct CDR3 sequences, about 9.2% being singletons. This specimen was PBMCs from the stem cell graft donor, taken from the stem cell graft. The rearrangement joins TRBV5-1 to TRBJ2-3; tentative D call: TRBD1 (5 bases). This TCR was recovered from a human donor who donated a stem cell graft to a child with acute lymphoblastic leukemia. Written as DNA, the CDR3 is TGCGCCAGCAGCTATGTGGGGCAATCCCTGGGAGATACGCAGTATTTT. It yields the protein CASSYVGQSLGDTQYF.